What follows is one T cell receptor beta chain and its context. This clonotype was observed many times. What antigen it recognizes has not been identified. Base-call qualities are not available, and no considerably larger clone is one nucleotide away. A patient counted as having stable hyperthyroidism if there was no progression to ophthalmopathy within 18 months of follow-up. Patients with hyperthyroidism were aged 18 to 65 years, had been newly diagnosed, and had a disease duration of less than 2 months. Anyone with other autoimmune diseases, uncontrolled infections, pregnancy or lactation was excluded from the study. Clinical symptoms, serum thyroxine, TRAb, thyroid ultrasound and orbital computed tomography formed the basis of the diagnosis. Using Ficoll-Paque density gradient centrifugation, PBMCs were isolated from over 8.5 ml of fresh peripheral blood. Total RNA was extracted with Trizol reagent and quality-checked on an Agilent 2100 Bioanalyzer.

For repertoire sequencing, TCR beta CDR3 regions were amplified from RNA transcripts. HTBI primers and the Qiagen OneStep RT-PCR kit were used in a first-round RT-PCR, which was followed by a second-round multiplex PCR, size selection and purification. Sequencing of the libraries was carried out on an Illumina HiSeq2000 in paired-end mode with 100 bp reads. In the source study's methods: Reads were processed with SOAPnuke, discarding reads with adapters, uncalled bases, mean Phred below 15, or no exact constant-primer or identifier match. High-quality paired reads were merged with COPE v1.2.5. Each unique nucleotide sequence was defined as a clonotype, and clonotypes were aligned to IMGT TRB V, D and J references with MiTCR v1.1. The analysis was limited to V-J combinations with a frequency above 0.0001, which together covered 99% to 99.2% of repertoires. For each V-J combination, a TCR clonal expansion and chaos score was defined as the ratio of F50 clonal expansion to chaos observed in the TCRdist matrix. Welch's t-statistics and random forest were used to narrow the features down to approximately 13 V-J combinations, which were then fed into a naive Bayes classifier. The Morisita-Horn index was used to measure how similar the thyroid and blood repertoires were. Through fastp at Q25 and MiXCR, TCRdb rebuilt clones from the public reads, retaining in-frame beta chains. CDR3 protein duplicates are merged, each entry listing the most common genes and DNA. These V and J calls rely on TCRdb rather than the paper's analysis. Across this sample there are about 620,000 distinct CDR3 sequences, with about a fifth seen only once. The top ten clonotypes cover roughly 6.9% of the sample.

The data originate from a study of Graves' ophthalmopathy and Graves' hyperthyroidism (dated by TCRdb to the late 2010s). With regard to the full study: Peripheral blood was collected before any treatment was given, at the time of initial diagnosis. An independent validation cohort comprised 18 hyperthyroidism patients and 17 patients who later progressed from hyperthyroidism to ophthalmopathy. TCR beta repertoire signatures were used to distinguish Graves' ophthalmopathy from Graves' hyperthyroidism and to predict progression to ophthalmopathy. To explore V-J signatures that separate ophthalmopathy from hyperthyroidism, a discovery set of about a hundred patients was enrolled, consisting of about 45 with ophthalmopathy and 57 with stable hyperthyroidism. In about six hyperthyroidism patients, the T-cell repertoires found in thyroid tissue were compared with those found in blood. The 100 discovery patients were randomly split 7:3 into training and test sets. Once sampling was done, hyperthyroidism patients were given methimazole at a starting dose of 30 mg daily, while ophthalmopathy patients were given high-dose intravenous methylprednisolone. In total, 120 to 150 blood samples were TCR-sequenced: approximately 40 ophthalmopathy, about 75 hyperthyroidism and about 17 hyperthyroidism-to-ophthalmopathy patients.

The study at large found these results: In cross-validation, the 13-signature model distinguished ophthalmopathy from stable hyperthyroidism with approximately 88% sensitivity and around 81% specificity, and in the test set the corresponding values were about 80% and 75%. Most of the expanded thyroid clonotypes with a frequency above 0.001 were also detected in blood, and it was suggested that the thyroid immune response may be reflected by blood repertoires. Sample size was not statistically predetermined, and group allocation was not concealed from the investigators. In validation, the model predicted ophthalmopathy progression with over 60% sensitivity and 72.22% specificity; eleven to twelve predicted patients were CT-confirmed with GO in a median of around 6 months.

Including the terminal cysteine and phenylalanine, the CDR3 comprises 12 residues. The entry retains the CDR3 DNA only, 36 bases that are in frame from base 1. CDR1 and CDR2 are drawn from the germline V gene (reference sequence): LNHDA, SQIVND. V drops 6 bases and J drops 6 bases, leaving 11 bases in between. The sequence was collected from a woman aged 18-29 years with stable Graves' hyperthyroidism. Some clones in this sample may be carry-over from other donors' samples. Donor details come from another sample of the same person, matched by shared clones. The rearranged segments are TRBV19 and TRBJ1-2; no D segment can be confidently identified. Sequencing was performed on peripheral blood. The DNA sequence reads TGTGCCAGTAGGAGAGGAGTGGATGGCTACACCTTC. The encoded protein is CASRRGVDGYTF.